A selection of T cell receptor beta chains follows, all from one sample in a study of T cell responses to AZD1222 COVID-19 vaccine. Method: immunoSEQ multiplex PCR; TCRdb's copy keeps in-frame clones and lacks some. The repertoire includes more than 70,000 clones, 88% of them detected once, and about 5% sits in the top ten. The sequencing used peripheral blood, collected on day 0 of MenACWY control vaccination. The receptors come from an adult in good health. Both conserved end residues are part of each CDR3. A D gene is named only where the DNA matches it firmly. Clone size is not always given. Where it is, it says once, few, many or a class for expanded clones.

TRBJ2-5	TRBV9	14	TRBD2	NA	TGTGCCAGCAGCCCGGGGACTATCCAAGAGACCCAGTACTTC	CASSPGTIQETQYF
TRBJ1-1	TRBV5-1	15	NA	NA	TGCGCCAGCAGCTTGGCCACCGGACCGTACACTGAAGCTTTCTTT	CASSLATGPYTEAFF
TRBJ2-2	TRBV29-1	17	TRBD1	NA	TGCAGCGTTGTGACAGGGGGCGCAAATGGGCGCACCGGGGAGCTGTTTTTT	CSVVTGGANGRTGELFF
TRBJ2-7	TRBV7-8	15	NA	NA	TGTGCCAGCAGCTCCAGGACAGCCGACTCTTACGAGCAGTACTTC	CASSSRTADSYEQYF
TRBJ1-1	TRBV2	15	NA	NA	TGTGCCAGCAGTCCTAGGCAGGGAACGGGCACTGAAGCTTTCTTT	CASSPRQGTGTEAFF
TRBJ1-2	TRBV6-6	14	NA	NA	TGTGCCAGCAGTTATGGGGGGACCGGCTATGGCTACACCTTC	CASSYGGTGYGYTF
TRBJ2-3	TRBV10-3	16	NA	NA	TGTGCCATCCTTGACGGGAGCGATTCTAGCACAGATACGCAGTATTTT	CAILDGSDSSTDTQYF
TRBJ1-3	TRBV10-3	13	NA	many	TGTGCCATCAGTGTCAGCTCTGGAAACACCATATATTTT	CAISVSSGNTIYF
TRBJ2-5	TRBV5-4	16	TRBD2	NA	TGTGCCAGCAGCGGAGGCCCCCGGGGGGGCCAAGAGACCCAGTACTTC	CASSGGPRGGQETQYF
TRBJ2-7	TRBV9	16	TRBD2	NA	TGTGCCAGCAGCGTATCGCTAGCGGGGGGGCCGAACGAGCAGTACTTC	CASSVSLAGGPNEQYF
TRBJ1-3	TRBV19	14	NA	NA	TGTGCCAGTAGTATGCGGGAGCAAGGAAACACCATATATTTT	CASSMREQGNTIYF
TRBJ1-1	TRBV6-5	14	TRBD1	NA	TGTGCCAGCAGCCCGGGACAGGGCAACACTGAAGCTTTCTTT	CASSPGQGNTEAFF
TRBJ1-1	TRBV4-1	13	NA	NA	TGCGCCAGCAGCCAAGTCGGTGGGGCTGAAGCTTTCTTT	CASSQVGGAEAFF
TRBJ2-7	TRBV3-1/TRBV3-2	14	TRBD1	NA	TGTGCCAGCAGCCAAGGGACAGGGAGTTACGAGCAGTACTTC	CASSQGTGSYEQYF
TRBJ2-7	TRBV19	11	NA	NA	TGTGCCAGTGGGGACGACTACGAGCAGTACTTC	CASGDDYEQYF
TRBJ1-1	TRBV7-6	14	NA	NA	TGTGCCAGCAGCTTAAGGCCTCAGGGCGCTGAAGCTTTCTTT	CASSLRPQGAEAFF
TRBJ1-3	TRBV30	12	NA	NA	TGTGCCTGGAGAGGGTCTGGAAACACCATATATTTT	CAWRGSGNTIYF
TRBJ1-1	TRBV19	13	TRBD1	NA	TGTGCCAGTAGTATTGAGGGGGCCGGCGTAGCTTTCTTT	CASSIEGAGVAFF
TRBJ1-5	TRBV19	14	TRBD1	NA	TGTGCCAGTAGTATCGCCAGGGGGGGGCAGCCCCAGCATTTT	CASSIARGGQPQHF
TRBJ2-1	TRBV20-1	11	NA	NA	TGCAGTACCCAGAGGGGTACTGAGCAGTTCTTC	CSTQRGTEQFF
TRBJ2-1	TRBV19	15	NA	NA	TGTGCCAGTAGCCCGGACGGGGTGACGTTCAATGAGCAGTTCTTC	CASSPDGVTFNEQFF
TRBJ1-1	TRBV18	15	NA	NA	TGTGCCAGCTCACCCCAGGCAGATTTGAACACTGAAGCTTTCTTT	CASSPQADLNTEAFF
TRBJ1-1	TRBV27	16	TRBD1	NA	TGTGCCAGCAGCCCCGGGACAGGGGCCCTGAACACTGAAGCTTTCTTT	CASSPGTGALNTEAFF
TRBJ2-6	TRBV7-9	16	NA	NA	TGTGCCAGCAGCTTAGCTTACGGGTCCGGGGCCAACGTCCTGACTTTC	CASSLAYGSGANVLTF
TRBJ1-2	TRBV4-3	16	NA	NA	TGCGCCAGCAGCCAAGAGCTCCAGGCAGCTAACTATGGCTACACCTTC	CASSQELQAANYGYTF